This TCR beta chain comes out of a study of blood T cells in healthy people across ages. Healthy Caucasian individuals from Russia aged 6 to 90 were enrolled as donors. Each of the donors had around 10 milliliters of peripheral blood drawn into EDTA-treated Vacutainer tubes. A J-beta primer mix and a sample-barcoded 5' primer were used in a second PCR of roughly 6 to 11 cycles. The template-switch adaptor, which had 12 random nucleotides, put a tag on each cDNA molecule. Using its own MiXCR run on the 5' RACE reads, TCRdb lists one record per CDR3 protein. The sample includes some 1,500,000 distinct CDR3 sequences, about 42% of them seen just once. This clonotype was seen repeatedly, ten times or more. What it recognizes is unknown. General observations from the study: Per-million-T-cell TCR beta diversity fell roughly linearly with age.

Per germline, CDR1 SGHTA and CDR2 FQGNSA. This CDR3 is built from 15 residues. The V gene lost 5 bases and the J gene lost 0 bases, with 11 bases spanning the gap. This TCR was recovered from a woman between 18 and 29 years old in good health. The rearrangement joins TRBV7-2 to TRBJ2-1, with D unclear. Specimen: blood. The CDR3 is CASSLDSSSYNEQFF. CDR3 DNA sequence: TGTGCCAGCAGCCTAGACTCGAGCTCCTACAATGAGCAGTTCTTC.